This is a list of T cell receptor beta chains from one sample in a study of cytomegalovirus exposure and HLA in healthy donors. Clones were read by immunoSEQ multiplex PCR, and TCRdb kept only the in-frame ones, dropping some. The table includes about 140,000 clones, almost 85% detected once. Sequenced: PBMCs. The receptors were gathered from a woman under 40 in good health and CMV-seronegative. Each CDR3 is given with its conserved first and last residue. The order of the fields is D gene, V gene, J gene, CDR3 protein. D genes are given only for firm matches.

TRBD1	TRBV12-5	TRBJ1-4	CASGSDRGVGKLFF
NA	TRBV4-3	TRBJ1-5	CASSQEGGQPQHF
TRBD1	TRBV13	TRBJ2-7	CASSKDNRDRGKGRGYEQYF
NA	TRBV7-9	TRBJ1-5	CASSGQYSNQPQHF
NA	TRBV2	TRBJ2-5	CASTWGGAETQYF
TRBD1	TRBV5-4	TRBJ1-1	CASSIQGVATEAFF
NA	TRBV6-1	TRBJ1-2	CASSEVEFGGYTF
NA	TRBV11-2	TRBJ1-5	CASSLIRGQPQHF
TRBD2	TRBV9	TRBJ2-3	CASSVAVGGAGDTQYF
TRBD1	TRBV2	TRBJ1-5	CASSLGQGVGNQPQHF
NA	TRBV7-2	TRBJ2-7	CASSLTAGHEQYF
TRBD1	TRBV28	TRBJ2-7	CASSSGQGSEQYF
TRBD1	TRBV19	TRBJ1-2	CASSIGDRGAPGYTF
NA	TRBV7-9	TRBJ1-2	CASSLADTVFF
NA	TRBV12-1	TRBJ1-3	CASSFVGRVSVSLGNTIYF
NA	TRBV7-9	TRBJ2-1	CASSLRVFGDEQFF
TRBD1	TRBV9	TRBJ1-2	CASSTGQGVIGYTF
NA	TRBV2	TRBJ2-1	CASSEVGGAVGEQFF
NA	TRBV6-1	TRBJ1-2	CASSVGVQVYGYTF
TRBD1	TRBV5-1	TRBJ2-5	CASSSPQGAQETQYF
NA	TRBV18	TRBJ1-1	CASSPTRNTEAFF
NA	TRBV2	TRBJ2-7	CASTLGMESSYEQYF
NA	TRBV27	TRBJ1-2	CASSFSGAGGYTF
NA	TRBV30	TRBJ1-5	CAWSVKAGSGNQPQHF
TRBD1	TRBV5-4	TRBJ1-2	CASSYDRVPLYGYTF
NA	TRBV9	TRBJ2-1	CASSVRGTYNEQFF
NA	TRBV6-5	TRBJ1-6	CASSYSRGISSPLHF
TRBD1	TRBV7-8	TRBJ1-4	CASSLTQGEDEKLFF
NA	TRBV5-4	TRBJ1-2	CASSLERGYGYTF
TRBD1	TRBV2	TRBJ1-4	CASSGRQGNEKLFF
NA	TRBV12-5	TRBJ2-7	CASGLGGSYEQYF
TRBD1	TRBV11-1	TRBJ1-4	CASSPTGLKELFF